This paragraph reports one T cell receptor beta chain. The antigen is unknown. MiXCR, run by TCRdb on the multiplex PCR reads, gives a single entry per CDR3 protein. The sample consists of some 230,000 distinct CDR3 sequences, less than 45% of them appearing once. The lymph nodes were axillary draining lymph nodes from breast cancer patients. This sample is part of a study of breast tumors, draining lymph nodes, adjacent tissues. Overall study findings and caveats: Tumor repertoires ranked between lymph nodes and nontumor tissue in diversity, with V and J gene preferences.

In germline, CDR1 is SNHLY, CDR2 FYNNEI. This CDR3 region has 16 residues. With 8 bases clipped from V and 11 bases from J, the junction kept 17 bases outside the gene matches. This receptor was identified in a female donor with breast cancer. Some clones in this sample may be carry-over from other donors' samples. This rearrangement joins TRBV2 to TRBJ2-1; 11 bases line up with TRBD1. Input material: axillary lymph node tissue. CDR3 coding DNA: TGTGCCAGCCCGGACAGGGGGCCATCCAATCAGCCCCAGCAGTTCTTC. Translation gives CASPDRGPSNQPQQFF.